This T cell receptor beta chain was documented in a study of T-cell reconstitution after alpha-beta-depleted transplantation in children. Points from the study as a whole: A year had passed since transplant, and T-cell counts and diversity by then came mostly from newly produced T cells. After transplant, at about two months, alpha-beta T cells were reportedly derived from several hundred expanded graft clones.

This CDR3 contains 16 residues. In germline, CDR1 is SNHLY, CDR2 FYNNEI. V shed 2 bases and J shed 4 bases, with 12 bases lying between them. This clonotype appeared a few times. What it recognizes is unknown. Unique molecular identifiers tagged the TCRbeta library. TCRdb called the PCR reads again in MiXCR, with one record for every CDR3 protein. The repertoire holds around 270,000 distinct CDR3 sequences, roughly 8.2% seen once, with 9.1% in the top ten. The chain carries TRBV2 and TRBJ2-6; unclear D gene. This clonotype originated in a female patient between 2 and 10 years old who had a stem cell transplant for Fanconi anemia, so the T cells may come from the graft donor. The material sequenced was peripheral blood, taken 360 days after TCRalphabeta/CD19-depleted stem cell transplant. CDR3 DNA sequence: TGTGCCAGCAGTGAAATGGGGTCGCCCGGGGCCAACGTCCTGACTTTC. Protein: CASSEMGSPGANVLTF.